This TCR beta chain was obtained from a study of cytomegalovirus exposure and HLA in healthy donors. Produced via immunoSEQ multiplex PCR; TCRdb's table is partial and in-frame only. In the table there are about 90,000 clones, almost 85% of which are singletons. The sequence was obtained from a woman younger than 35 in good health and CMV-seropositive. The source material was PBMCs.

Here the CDR3 DNA reads TGCGCCAGCAGCTTGGGGGGGACAGGCACAGATACGCAGTATTTT. It yields the protein CASSLGGTGTDTQYF. The rearrangement joins TRBV5-1 to TRBJ2-3; TRBD1 matches at 7 bases. Germline V gene data show CDR1 as SGHRS and CDR2 as YFSETQ. The length of the CDR3 is 15 residues. V trimming: 0 bases; J trimming: 1 base; junction bases outside the gene matches: 2.